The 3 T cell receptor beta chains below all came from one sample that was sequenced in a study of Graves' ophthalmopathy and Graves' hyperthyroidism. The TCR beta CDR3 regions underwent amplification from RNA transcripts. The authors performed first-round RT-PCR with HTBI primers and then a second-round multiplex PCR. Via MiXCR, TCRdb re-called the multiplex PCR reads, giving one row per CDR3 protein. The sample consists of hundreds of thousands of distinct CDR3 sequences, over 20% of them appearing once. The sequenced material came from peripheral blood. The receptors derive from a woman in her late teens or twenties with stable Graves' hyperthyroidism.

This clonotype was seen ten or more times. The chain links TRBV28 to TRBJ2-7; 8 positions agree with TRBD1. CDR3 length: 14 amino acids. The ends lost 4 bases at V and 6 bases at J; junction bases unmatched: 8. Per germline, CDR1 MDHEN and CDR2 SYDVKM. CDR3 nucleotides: TGTGCCAGCAGTTCACAGGGGGAATCGGTCGAGCAGTACTTC. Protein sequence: CASSSQGESVEQYF.

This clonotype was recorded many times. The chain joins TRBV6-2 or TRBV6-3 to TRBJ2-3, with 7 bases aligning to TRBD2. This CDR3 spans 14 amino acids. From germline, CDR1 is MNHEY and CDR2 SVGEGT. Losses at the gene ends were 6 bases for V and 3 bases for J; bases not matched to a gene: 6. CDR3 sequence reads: CASRKLARTDTQYF. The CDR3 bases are TGTGCCAGCAGGAAACTAGCGAGGACAGATACGCAGTATTTT.

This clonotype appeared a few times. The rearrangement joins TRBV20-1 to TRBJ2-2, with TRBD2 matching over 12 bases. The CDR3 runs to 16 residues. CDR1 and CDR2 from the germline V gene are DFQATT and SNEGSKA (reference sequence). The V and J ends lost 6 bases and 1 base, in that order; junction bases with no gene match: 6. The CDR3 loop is CSALPGLAGNTGELFF. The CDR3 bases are TGCAGTGCCCTTCCGGGACTAGCGGGGAACACCGGGGAGCTGTTTTTT.